The 17 T cell receptor beta chains in this list originate from one sample, sequenced in a study of neurological immune-mediated disorders. TCRdb reanalysed the 5' RACE reads using MiXCR and keeps one entry per CDR3 protein. The sample has about 65,000 distinct CDR3 sequences; under 5% are singletons. The sequenced sample consisted of PBMCs. These receptors all stem from a man aged 50 or older with multiple sclerosis.

This clonotype appeared many times. V is TRBV3-1 and J is TRBJ2-2; D is unclear. CDR3 length: 17 residues. The germline V and J ends were trimmed by 1 base and 0 bases, with 12 bases remaining between them. CDR1 is LGHDT, CDR2 YNNKEL, per germline (reference sequence). DNA of the CDR3: TGTGCCAGCAGCCAAGGCGTCGGAGTCCCGAACACCGGGGAGCTGTTTTTT. Translated: CASSQGVGVPNTGELFF.

At least ten counts were recorded for this clonotype. The chain has TRBV12-3 or TRBV12-4 and TRBJ2-1, with 8 bases lining up with TRBD1. The V and J ends lost 6 bases and 2 bases, in that order; junction bases with no gene match: 6. The CDR3 runs 15 residues. The CDR3 loop is CASSFDRGAYNEQFF. For the CDR3, the DNA is TGTGCCAGCAGCTTCGACAGGGGCGCCTACAATGAGCAGTTCTTC.

By sample share, this clonotype is medium-sized (0.01 to 0.1%). The rearrangement links TRBV20-1 to TRBJ2-1, with D possibly TRBD1 on 6 matching bases. The ends were cut back, 0 bases at V and 3 bases at J, with 24 bases in the middle. The CDR3 has 19 amino acids. Germline assignment: CDR1 DFQATT and CDR2 SNEGSKA (reference sequence). The CDR3 loop reads CSAREKDRQGSNLYNEQFF. CDR3 nucleotide sequence: TGCAGTGCTAGAGAGAAGGATCGTCAGGGGAGCAACCTCTACAATGAGCAGTTCTTC.

This clonotype was seen at least ten times. The chain links TRBV7-2 to TRBJ2-1; D unresolved. The germline V gene has CDR1 SGHTA and CDR2 FQGNSA. The V gene lost 5 bases and the J gene lost 10 bases, with 12 bases spanning the gap. This CDR3 contains 12 residues. The CDR3 nucleotides read TGTGCCAGCAGCCAAAAGAGGCGGGAGCAGTTCTTC. Protein sequence: CASSQKRREQFF.

By sample fraction, this clonotype is medium-sized. The rearrangement joins TRBV4-1 to TRBJ2-3; TRBD1 aligns across 7 bases. The CDR3 extends over 17 amino acids. J gave up 4 bases and V 4 bases, and 14 bases lay outside the gene matches. Germline CDR1 is MGHRA and CDR2 is YSYEKL. The CDR3 DNA reads as TGCGCCAGCAGCCCCTCCGGGACAAATAGGGGGCCAGATACGCAGTATTTT. This gives the protein CASSPSGTNRGPDTQYF.

Many counts were recorded for this clonotype. This sequence joins TRBV28 and TRBJ1-5, with 7 bases identical to TRBD1. Germline V gene sequence: CDR1 MDHEN, CDR2 SYDVKM. The CDR3 is made up of 15 amino acids. V shed 7 bases, J shed 1 base, and the junction held 7 bases outside the gene matches. The CDR3 here is CASTSWGQSNQPQHF. The CDR3 nucleotides read TGTGCCAGCACCTCTTGGGGACAGAGCAATCAGCCCCAGCATTTT.

This clonotype was observed many times. V usage is TRBV5-6 and J usage is TRBJ2-2; possibly TRBD1 for D (6 bases). CDR3 length: 14 residues. Trimming took 3 bases from V and 7 from J, leaving 13 bases between them. Germline CDR1 SGHDT, CDR2 YYEEEE. Written as DNA, the CDR3 is TGTGCCAGCAGCTCCCCAATAGGGGGCGGGGAGCTGTTTTTT. It specifies CASSSPIGGGELFF.

This clonotype was picked up many times. The chain links TRBV6-1 to TRBJ2-5, with a weak D call TRBD2 (5 bases). Germline CDR1 reads MNHNS; CDR2 reads SASEGT. The CDR3 is made up of 15 amino acids. V lost 6 bases to trimming and J lost 9 bases, with 23 bases between them. The CDR3: CASRGKLSISGAQYF. Written as DNA, the CDR3 is TGTGCCAGCAGGGGGAAACTTAGTATCTCCGGGGCCCAGTACTTC.

The sample holds a few counts of this clonotype. The chain employs TRBV7-7 and TRBJ2-1; 8 bases are shared with TRBD1. The CDR3 extends over 16 amino acids. The junction had 9 bases not matched to a gene; V was cut back by 4 bases and J by 4 bases. The germline V gene has CDR1 SSHAT and CDR2 FNYEAQ (reference sequence). The CDR3 loop reads CASSSRTGKGYNEQFF. CDR3 coding DNA: TGTGCCAGCAGCTCTAGGACAGGGAAGGGGTACAATGAGCAGTTCTTC.

This clonotype occurred a few times. The chain combines TRBV10-2 with TRBJ1-2; D might be TRBD1 (5 bases). The germline CDR1 and CDR2 sequences are WSHSY and SAAADI. This CDR3 has 12 amino acids. The V end was cut by 10 bases, the J end by 4 bases, with 13 bases between. The CDR3 DNA sequence: TGCGCCACCTCAAGTCAGGGCTATGGCTACACCTTC. This codes for CATSSQGYGYTF.

In its sample, this clonotype was seen many times. A junction boundary mismatches the germline segment, possibly from a read error. The chain employs TRBV5-1 and TRBJ1-5; D possibly corresponds to TRBD1 (5 bases). The germline V gene encodes CDR1 SGHRS and CDR2 YFSETQ. The CDR3 spans 15 residues. The CDR3 DNA follows: TGCGCCAGCAGCTTGTCAGGGAGCATCAATCAGCCCCAGAATTTT. Residues: CASSLSGSINQPQNF.

This clonotype appeared many times. J is TRBJ1-5 and V is TRBV12-3 or TRBV12-4; 7 bases line up with TRBD1. V shed 3 bases, J shed 1 base, and the junction held 6 bases outside the gene matches. The CDR3 is 16 residues long. The CDR3 nucleotides are TGTGCCAGCAGTTTTCCGGCAGGGGGAAGCAATCAGCCCCAGCATTTT. Protein sequence: CASSFPAGGSNQPQHF.

This clonotype was detected ten times or more. V usage is TRBV6-2 or TRBV6-3 and J usage is TRBJ1-5; tentatively, D is TRBD1 (6 bases). This CDR3 contains 14 residues. The V and J ends lost 0 bases and 3 bases respectively, with 6 bases between them. CDR1 MNHEY and CDR2 SVGEGT come from the germline V gene. CDR3 sequence (DNA): TGTGCCAGCAGTTACTCGGGGGCCAATCAGCCCCAGCATTTT. Its translation is CASSYSGANQPQHF.

This clonotype was seen ten or more times. V usage is TRBV18 and J usage is TRBJ1-1; D remains ambiguous. Germline V CDR1 and CDR2: KGHSH, LQKENI. The CDR3 is 16 amino acids. The ends were cut back, 2 bases at V and 10 bases at J, with 23 bases in the middle. CDR3 nucleotides: TGTGCCAGCTCACCAAAGGGAGGGATCACCCTATATGGAGCTTTCTTT. Its translation: CASSPKGGITLYGAFF.

V usage is TRBV20-1 and J usage is TRBJ2-7; maybe TRBD2 (5 bases). Trimming cost V 3 bases and J 7 bases, with 10 bases left between them. CDR3 length: 11 residues. Germline assignment: CDR1 DFQATT and CDR2 SNEGSKA (reference sequence). The CDR3 sequence is CSARSGEEQYV. The CDR3 nucleotides are TGCAGTGCTAGGTCCGGGGAAGAGCAGTACGTC.

At least ten counts were recorded for this clonotype. The chain has TRBV28 and TRBJ2-1; maybe TRBD2 (5 bases). Germline CDR1 is MDHEN and CDR2 is SYDVKM. Trimming took 8 bases from V and 0 from J, leaving 8 bases between them. This CDR3 region has 13 residues. CDR3 in DNA: TGTGCCAGCGGGGAGAGCTCCTACAATGAGCAGTTCTTC. Translated: CASGESSYNEQFF. The variable domain in full, with the rest retrieved from reference TRBV28 and TRBJ2-1, is DVKVTQSSRYLVKRTGEKVFLECVQDMDHENMFWYRQDPGLGLRLIYFSYDVKMKEKGDIPEGYSVSREKKERFSLILESASTNQTSMYLCASGESSYNEQFFGPGTRLTVL.

This clonotype was picked up many times. The CDR3 loop is CASSFYRPNTEAFF. The CDR3 DNA is TGTGCCAGCAGCTTTTACAGGCCGAACACTGAAGCTTTCTTT. V and J are TRBV5-5 and TRBJ1-1; perhaps TRBD1 as D (5 bases). This CDR3 is 14 amino acids long. Between the trimmed V and J ends, which lost 2 bases and 1 base, there was a span of 9 bases. Germline CDR1 and CDR2: SGHKS and YYEKEE (reference sequence).